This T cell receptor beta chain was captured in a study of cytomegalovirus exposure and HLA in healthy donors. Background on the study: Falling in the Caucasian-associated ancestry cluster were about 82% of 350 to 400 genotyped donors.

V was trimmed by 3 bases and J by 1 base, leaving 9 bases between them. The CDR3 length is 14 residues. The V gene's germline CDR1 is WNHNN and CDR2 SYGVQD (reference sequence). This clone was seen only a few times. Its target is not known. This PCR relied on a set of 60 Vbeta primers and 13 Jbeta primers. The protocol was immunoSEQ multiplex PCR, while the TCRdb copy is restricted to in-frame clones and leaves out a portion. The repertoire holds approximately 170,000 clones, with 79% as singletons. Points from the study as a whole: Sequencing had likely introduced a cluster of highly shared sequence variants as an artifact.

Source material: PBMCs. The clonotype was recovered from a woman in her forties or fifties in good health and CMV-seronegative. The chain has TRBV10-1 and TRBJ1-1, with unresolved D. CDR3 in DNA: TGCGCCAGCAGTGAAGGAGGGAAGAACACTGAAGCTTTCTTT. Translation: CASSEGGKNTEAFF.